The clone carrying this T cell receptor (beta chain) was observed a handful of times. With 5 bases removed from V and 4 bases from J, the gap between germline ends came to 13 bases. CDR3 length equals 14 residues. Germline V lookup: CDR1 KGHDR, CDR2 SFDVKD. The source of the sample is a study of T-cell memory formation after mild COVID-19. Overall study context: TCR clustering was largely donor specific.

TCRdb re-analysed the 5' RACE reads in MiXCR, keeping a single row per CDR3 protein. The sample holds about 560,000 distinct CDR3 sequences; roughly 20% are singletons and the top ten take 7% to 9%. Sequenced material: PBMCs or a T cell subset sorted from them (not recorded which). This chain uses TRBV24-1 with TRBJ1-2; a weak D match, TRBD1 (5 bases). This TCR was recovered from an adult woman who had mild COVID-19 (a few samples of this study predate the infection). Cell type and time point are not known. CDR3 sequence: CATSGPTDSYGYTF. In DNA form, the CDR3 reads TGTGCCACCAGTGGTCCAACAGACAGCTATGGCTACACCTTC.